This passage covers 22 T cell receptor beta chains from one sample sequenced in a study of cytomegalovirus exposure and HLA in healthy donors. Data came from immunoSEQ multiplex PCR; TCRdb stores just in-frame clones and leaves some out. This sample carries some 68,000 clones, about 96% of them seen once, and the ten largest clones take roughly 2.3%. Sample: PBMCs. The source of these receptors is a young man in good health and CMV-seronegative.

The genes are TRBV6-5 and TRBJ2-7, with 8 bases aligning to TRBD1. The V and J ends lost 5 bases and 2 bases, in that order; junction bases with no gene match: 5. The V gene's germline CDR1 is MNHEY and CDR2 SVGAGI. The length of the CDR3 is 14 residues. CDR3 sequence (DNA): TGTGCCAGCAGTCGAGGACAGGGCGCCTACGAGCAGTACTTC. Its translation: CASSRGQGAYEQYF.

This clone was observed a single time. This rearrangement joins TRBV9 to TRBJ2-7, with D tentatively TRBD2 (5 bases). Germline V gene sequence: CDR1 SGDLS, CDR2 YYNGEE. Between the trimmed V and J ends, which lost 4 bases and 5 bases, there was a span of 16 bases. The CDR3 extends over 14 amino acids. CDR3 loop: CASSPHLEDNEQYF. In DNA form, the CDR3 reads TGTGCCAGCAGCCCCCACCTGGAGGATAACGAGCAGTACTTC.

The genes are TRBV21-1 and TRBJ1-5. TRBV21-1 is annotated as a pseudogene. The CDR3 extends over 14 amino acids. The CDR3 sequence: CASDPPGYRTPQHF. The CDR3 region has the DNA TGTGCCAGCGACCCCCCCGGGTACCGTACGCCCCAGCATTTT.

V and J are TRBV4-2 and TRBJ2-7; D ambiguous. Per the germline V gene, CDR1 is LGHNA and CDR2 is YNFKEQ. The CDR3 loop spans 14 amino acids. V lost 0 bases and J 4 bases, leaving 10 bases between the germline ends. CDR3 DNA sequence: TGTGCCAGCAGCCAAGAGCGGCTTGAGTACGAGCAGTACTTC. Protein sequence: CASSQERLEYEQYF.

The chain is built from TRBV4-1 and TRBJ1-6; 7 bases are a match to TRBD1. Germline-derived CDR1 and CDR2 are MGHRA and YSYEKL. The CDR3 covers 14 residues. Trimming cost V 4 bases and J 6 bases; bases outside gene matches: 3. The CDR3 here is CASSPGTANSPLHF. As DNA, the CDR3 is TGCGCCAGCAGCCCCGGGACAGCTAATTCACCCCTCCACTTT.

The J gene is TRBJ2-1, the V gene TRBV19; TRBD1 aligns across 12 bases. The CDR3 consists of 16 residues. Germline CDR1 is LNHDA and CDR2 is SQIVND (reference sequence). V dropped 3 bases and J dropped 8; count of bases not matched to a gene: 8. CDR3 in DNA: TGTGCCAGTAGTATTACCCCGGGACAGGGGGCCTATGAGCAGTTCTTC. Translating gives CASSITPGQGAYEQFF. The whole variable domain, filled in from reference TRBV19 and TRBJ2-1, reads DGGITQSPKYLFRKEGQNVTLSCEQNLNHDAMYWYRQDPGQGLRLIYYSQIVNDFQKGDIAEGYSVSREKKESFPLTVTSAQKNPTAFYLCASSITPGQGAYEQFFGPGTRLTVL.

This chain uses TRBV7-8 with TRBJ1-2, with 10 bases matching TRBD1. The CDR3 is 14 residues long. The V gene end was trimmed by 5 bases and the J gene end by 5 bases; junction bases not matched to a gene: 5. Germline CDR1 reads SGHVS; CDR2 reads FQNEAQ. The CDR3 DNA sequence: TGTGCCAGCAGCCACGACAGGGGGCAATATGGCTACACCTTC. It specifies CASSHDRGQYGYTF.

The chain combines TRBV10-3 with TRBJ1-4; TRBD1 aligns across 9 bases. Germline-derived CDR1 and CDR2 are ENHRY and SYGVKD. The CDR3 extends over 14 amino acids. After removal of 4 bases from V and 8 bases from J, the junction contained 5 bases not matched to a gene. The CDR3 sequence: CAISVDRGAEKLFF. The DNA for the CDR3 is TGTGCCATCAGTGTCGACAGGGGGGCGGAAAAACTGTTTTTT.

CDR3 amino acids: CASTPRRSYEQYF. The CDR3 DNA follows: TGTGCCAGCACCCCTAGACGTTCCTACGAGCAGTACTTC. The chain carries TRBV6-6 and TRBJ2-7; D remains unclear. From germline, CDR1 is MNHNY and CDR2 SVGAGI (reference sequence). The CDR3 runs to 13 residues. V was trimmed by 7 bases and J by 1 base, leaving 11 bases between them.

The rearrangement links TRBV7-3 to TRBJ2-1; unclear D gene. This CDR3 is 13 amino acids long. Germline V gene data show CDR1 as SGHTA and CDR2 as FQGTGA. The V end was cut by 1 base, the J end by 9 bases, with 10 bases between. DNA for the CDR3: TGTGCCAGCAGCTTAATATCCGAGGCTGAGCAGTTCTTC. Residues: CASSLISEAEQFF.

CDR3 nucleotides: TGTGCCAGCAGTATCAATTCCCATGAGCAGTTCTTC. This codes for CASSINSHEQFF. V usage is TRBV27 and J usage is TRBJ2-1; no reliable D call. The CDR3 runs 12 residues. V was shortened by 5 bases and J by 8 bases, with 10 bases between the two germline ends. The V gene's germline CDR1 is MNHEY and CDR2 SMNVEV (reference sequence).

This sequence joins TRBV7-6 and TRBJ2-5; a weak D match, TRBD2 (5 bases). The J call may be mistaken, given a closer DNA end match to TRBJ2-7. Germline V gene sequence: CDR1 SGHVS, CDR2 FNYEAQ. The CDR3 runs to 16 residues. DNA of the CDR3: TGTGCCAGCAGCTTAGCGGGCTCGGTGGGAGCCTACGAGCAGTACTTC. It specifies CASSLAGSVGAYEQYF.

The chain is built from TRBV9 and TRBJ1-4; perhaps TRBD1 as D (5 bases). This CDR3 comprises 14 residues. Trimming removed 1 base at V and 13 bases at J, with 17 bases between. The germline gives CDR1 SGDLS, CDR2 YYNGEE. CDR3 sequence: CASSVSGEGPTLFF. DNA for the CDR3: TGTGCCAGCAGCGTATCGGGGGAGGGCCCCACACTGTTTTTT.

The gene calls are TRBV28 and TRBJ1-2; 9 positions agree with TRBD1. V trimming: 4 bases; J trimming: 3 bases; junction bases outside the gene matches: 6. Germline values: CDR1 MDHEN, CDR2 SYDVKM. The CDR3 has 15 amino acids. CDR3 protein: CASSSGTGTYYGYTF. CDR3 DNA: TGTGCCAGCAGTTCAGGGACAGGGACCTACTATGGCTACACCTTC.

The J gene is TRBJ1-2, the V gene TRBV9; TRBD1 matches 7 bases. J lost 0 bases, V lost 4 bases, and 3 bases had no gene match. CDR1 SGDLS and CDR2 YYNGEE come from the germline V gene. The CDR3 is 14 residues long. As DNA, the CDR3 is TGTGCCAGCAGCCCAGGACAGGCTAACTATGGCTACACCTTC. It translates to CASSPGQANYGYTF.

In DNA, the CDR3 is TGTGCCAGCAGCAGCAACAGGGGGCGAGGGCCCGGAAACACCATATATTTT. Amino acid sequence: CASSSNRGRGPGNTIYF. The genes are TRBV7-9 and TRBJ1-3; 9 bases are shared with TRBD1. Germline CDR1 reads SEHNR; CDR2 reads FQNEAQ (reference sequence). This CDR3 region has 17 residues. J was trimmed by 4 bases and V by 5 bases; bases with no gene match: 12.

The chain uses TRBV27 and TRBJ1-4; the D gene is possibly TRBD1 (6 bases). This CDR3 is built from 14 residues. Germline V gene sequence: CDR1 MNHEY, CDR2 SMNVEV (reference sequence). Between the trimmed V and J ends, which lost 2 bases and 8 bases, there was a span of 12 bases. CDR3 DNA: TGTGCCAGCAGTTTAAGGGGAGGGGGAGAAAAACTGTTTTTT. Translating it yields CASSLRGGGEKLFF.

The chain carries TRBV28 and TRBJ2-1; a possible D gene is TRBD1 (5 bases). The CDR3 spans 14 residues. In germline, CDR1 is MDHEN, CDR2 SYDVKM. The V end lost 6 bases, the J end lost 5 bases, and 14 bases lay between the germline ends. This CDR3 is CASSQVPGNNEQFF. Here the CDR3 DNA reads TGTGCCAGCAGCCAAGTTCCAGGGAACAATGAGCAGTTCTTC.

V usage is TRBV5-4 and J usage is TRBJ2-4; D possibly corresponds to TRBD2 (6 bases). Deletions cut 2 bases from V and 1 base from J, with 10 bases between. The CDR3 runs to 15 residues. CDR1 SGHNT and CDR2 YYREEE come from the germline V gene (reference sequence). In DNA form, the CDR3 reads TGTGCCAGCAGCTTTCCGGGAGAGGCCAAAAACATTCAGTACTTC. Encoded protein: CASSFPGEAKNIQYF.

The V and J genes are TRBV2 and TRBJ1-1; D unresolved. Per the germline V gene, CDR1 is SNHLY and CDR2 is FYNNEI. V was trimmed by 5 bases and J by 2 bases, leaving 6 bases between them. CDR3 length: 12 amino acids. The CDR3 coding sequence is TGTGCCAGCAGTCAGTCTAACACTGAAGCTTTCTTT. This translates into CASSQSNTEAFF.

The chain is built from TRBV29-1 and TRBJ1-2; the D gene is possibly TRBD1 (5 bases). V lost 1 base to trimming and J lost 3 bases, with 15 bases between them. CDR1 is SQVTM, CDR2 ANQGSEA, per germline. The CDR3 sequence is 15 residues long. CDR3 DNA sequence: TGCAGCGTTGAAGTCTTCGGGGGGGTAGACTATGGCTACACCTTC. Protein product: CSVEVFGGVDYGYTF. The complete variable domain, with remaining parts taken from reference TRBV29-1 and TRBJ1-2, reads SAVISQKPSRDICQRGTSLTIQCQVDSQVTMMFWYRQQPGQSLTLIATANQGSEATYESGFVIDKFPISRPNLTFSTLTVSNMSPEDSSIYLCSVEVFGGVDYGYTFGSGTRLTVV.

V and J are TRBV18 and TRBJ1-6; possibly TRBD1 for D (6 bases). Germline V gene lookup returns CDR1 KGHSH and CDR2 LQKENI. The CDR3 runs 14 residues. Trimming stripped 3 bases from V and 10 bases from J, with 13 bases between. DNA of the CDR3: TGTGCCAGCTCACCTCGCCCAGGGGACTCACCCCTCCACTTT. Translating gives CASSPRPGDSPLHF. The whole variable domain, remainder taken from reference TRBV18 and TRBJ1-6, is NAGVMQNPRHLVRRRGQEARLRCSPMKGHSHVYWYRQLPEEGLKFMVYLQKENIIDESGMPKERFSAEFPKEGPSILRIQQVVRGDSAAYFCASSPRPGDSPLHFGNGTRLTVT.